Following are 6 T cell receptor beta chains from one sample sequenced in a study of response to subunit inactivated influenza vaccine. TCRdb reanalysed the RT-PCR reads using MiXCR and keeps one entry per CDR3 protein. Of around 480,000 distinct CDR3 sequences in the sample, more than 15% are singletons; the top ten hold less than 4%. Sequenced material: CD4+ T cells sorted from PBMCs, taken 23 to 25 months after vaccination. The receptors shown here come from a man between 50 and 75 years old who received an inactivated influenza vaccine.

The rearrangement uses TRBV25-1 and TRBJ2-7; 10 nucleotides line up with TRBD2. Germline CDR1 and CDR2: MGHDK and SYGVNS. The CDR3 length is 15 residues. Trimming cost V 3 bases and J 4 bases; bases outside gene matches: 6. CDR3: CASSDRLAGAYEQYF. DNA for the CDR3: TGTGCCAGCAGTGATCGCCTAGCGGGGGCTTACGAGCAGTACTTC.

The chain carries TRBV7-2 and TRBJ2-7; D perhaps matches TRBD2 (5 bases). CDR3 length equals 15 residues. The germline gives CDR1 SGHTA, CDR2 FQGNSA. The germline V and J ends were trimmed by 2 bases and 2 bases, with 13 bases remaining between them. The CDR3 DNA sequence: TGTGCCAGCAGCTTAACTAGTCGTGGCCCCTACGAGCAGTACTTC. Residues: CASSLTSRGPYEQYF. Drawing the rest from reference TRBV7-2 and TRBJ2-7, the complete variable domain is GAGVSQSPSNKVTEKGKDVELRCDPISGHTALYWYRQSLGQGLEFLIYFQGNSAPDKSGLPSDRFSAERTGGSVSTLTIQRTQQEDSAVYLCASSLTSRGPYEQYFGPGTRLTVT.

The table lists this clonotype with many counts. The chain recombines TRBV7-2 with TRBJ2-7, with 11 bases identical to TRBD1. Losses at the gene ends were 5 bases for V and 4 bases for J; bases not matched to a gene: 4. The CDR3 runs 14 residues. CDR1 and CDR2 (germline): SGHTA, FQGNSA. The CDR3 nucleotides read TGTGCCAGCAGCCAGGACAGGGGGCAGTACGAGCAGTACTTC. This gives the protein CASSQDRGQYEQYF.

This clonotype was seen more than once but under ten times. The CDR3 nucleotides read TGTGCCACCAGTGACGGCGTCTACAGCTCCTACAATGAGCAGTTCTTC. The encoded protein is CATSDGVYSSYNEQFF. The chain uses TRBV24-1 and TRBJ2-1; D gene unclear. The V end lost 4 bases, the J end lost 0 bases, and 12 bases lay between the germline ends. This CDR3 contains 16 residues. CDR1 is KGHDR, CDR2 SFDVKD, per germline.

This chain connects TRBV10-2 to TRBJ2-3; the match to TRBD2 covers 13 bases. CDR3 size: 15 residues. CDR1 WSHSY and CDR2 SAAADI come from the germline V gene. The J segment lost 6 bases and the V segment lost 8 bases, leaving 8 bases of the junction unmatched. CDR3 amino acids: CASATTSGRADTQYF. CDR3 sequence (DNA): TGCGCCAGCGCGACTACTAGCGGGAGGGCTGATACGCAGTATTTT.

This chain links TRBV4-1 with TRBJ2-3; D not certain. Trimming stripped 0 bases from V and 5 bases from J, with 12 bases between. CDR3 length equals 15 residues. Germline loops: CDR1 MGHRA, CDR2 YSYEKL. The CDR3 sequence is CASSQETSAVDTQYF. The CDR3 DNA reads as TGCGCCAGCAGCCAAGAAACATCGGCAGTAGATACGCAGTATTTT.